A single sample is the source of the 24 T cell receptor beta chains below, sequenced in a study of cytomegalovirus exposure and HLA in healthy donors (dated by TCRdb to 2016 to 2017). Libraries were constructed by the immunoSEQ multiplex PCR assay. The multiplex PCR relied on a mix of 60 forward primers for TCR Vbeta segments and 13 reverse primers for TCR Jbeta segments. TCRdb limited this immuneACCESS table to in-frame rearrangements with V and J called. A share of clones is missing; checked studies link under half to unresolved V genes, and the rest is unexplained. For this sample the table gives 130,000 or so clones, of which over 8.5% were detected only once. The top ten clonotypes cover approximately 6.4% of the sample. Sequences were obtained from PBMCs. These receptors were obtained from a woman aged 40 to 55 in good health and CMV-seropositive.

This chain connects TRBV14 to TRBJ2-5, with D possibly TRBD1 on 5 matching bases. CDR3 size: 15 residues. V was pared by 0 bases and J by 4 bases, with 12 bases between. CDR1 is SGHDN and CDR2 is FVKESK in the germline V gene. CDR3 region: CASSQDLRRGETQYF. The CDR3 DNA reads TGTGCCAGCAGCCAAGATTTAAGAAGGGGAGAGACCCAGTACTTC. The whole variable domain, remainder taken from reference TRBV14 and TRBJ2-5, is EAGVTQFPSHSVIEKGQTVTLRCDPISGHDNLYWYRRVMGKEIKFLLHFVKESKQDESGMPNNRFLAERTGGTYSTLKVQPAELEDSGVYFCASSQDLRRGETQYFGPGTRLLVL.

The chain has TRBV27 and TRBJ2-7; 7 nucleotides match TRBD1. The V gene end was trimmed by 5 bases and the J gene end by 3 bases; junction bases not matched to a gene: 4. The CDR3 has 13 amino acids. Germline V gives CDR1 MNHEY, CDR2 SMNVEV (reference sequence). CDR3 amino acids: CASSPGTVYEQYF. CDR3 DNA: TGTGCCAGCAGTCCAGGGACAGTCTACGAGCAGTACTTC.

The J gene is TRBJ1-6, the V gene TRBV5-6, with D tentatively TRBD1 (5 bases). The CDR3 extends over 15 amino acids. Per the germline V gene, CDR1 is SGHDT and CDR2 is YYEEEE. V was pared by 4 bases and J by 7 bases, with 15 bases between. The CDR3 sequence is CASSPHWGSNSPLHF. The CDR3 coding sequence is TGTGCCAGCAGCCCCCATTGGGGCTCGAATTCACCCCTCCACTTT.

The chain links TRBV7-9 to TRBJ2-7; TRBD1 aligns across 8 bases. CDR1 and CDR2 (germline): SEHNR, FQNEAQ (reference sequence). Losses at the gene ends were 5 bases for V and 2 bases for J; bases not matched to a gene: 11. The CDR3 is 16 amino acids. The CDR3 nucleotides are TGTGCCAGCAGCCCCACCCGACAGGGGAGGACCTACGAGCAGTACTTC. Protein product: CASSPTRQGRTYEQYF.

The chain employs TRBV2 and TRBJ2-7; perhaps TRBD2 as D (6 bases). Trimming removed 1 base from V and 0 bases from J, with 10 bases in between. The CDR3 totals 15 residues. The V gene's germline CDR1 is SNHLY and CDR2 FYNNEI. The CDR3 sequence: CASSEGSGVSYEQYF. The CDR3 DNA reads TGTGCCAGCAGTGAAGGGTCGGGGGTCTCCTACGAGCAGTACTTC.

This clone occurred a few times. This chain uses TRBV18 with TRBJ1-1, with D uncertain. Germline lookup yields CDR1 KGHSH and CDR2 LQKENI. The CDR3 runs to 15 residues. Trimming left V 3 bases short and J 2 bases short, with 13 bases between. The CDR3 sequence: CASSPLAGFNTEAFF. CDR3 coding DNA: TGTGCCAGCTCACCGCTAGCGGGATTTAACACTGAAGCTTTCTTT.

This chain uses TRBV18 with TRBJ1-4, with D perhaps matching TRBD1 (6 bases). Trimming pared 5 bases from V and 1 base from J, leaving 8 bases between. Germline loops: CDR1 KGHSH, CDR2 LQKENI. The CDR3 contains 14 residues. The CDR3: CASSIRGTNEKLFF. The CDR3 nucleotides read TGTGCCAGCTCAATCAGGGGAACTAATGAAAAACTGTTTTTT.

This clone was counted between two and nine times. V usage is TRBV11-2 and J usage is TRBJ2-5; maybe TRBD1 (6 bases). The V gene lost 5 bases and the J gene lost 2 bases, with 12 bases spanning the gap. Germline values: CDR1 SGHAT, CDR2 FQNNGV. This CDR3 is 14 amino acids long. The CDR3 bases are TGTGCCAGCAGCACCAGGACAGTTCAAGAGACCCAGTACTTC. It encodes CASSTRTVQETQYF.

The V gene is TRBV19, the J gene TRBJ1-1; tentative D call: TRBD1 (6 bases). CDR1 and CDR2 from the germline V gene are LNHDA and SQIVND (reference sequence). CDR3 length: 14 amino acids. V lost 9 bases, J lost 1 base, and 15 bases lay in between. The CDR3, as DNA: TGTGCCAGCCTAGACCGGGGGGCGAACACTGAAGCTTTCTTT. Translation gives CASLDRGANTEAFF.

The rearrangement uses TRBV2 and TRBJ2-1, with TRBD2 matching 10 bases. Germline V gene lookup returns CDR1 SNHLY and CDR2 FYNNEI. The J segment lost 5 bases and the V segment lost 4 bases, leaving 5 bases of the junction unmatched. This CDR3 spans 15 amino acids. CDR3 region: CASSGWLAGDNEQFF. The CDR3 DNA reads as TGTGCCAGCAGTGGTTGGCTAGCGGGGGACAATGAGCAGTTCTTC.

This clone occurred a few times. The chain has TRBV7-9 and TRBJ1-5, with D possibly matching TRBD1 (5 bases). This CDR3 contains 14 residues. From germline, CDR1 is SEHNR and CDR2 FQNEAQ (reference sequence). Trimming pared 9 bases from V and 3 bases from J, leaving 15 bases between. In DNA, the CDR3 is TGTGCCAGTACGATCGACAGTCCCAATCAGCCCCAGCATTTT. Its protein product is CASTIDSPNQPQHF.

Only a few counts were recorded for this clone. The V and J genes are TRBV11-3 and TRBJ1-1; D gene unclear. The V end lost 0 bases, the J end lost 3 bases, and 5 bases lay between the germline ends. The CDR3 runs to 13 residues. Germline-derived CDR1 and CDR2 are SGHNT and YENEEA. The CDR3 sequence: CASSLDGYTEAFF. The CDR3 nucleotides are TGTGCCAGCAGCTTAGACGGTTACACTGAAGCTTTCTTT.

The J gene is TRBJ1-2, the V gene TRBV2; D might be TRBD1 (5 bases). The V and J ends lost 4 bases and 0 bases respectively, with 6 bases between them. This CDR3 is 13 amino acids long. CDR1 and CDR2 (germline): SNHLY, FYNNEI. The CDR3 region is CASSVDTNYGYTF. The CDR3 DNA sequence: TGTGCCAGCAGTGTGGACACTAACTATGGCTACACCTTC.

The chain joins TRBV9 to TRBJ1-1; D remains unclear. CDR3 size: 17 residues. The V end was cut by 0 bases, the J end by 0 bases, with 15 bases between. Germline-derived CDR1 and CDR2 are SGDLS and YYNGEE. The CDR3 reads CASSVALSGGLNTEAFF. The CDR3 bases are TGTGCCAGCAGCGTAGCCCTGTCCGGAGGTCTGAACACTGAAGCTTTCTTT.

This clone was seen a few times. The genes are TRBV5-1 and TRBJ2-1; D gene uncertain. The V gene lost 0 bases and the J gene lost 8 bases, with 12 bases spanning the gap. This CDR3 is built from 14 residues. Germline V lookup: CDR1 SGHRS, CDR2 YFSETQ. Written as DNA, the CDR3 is TGCGCCAGCAGCTTGGCCGTCATTCGGGATGAGCAGTTCTTC. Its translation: CASSLAVIRDEQFF.

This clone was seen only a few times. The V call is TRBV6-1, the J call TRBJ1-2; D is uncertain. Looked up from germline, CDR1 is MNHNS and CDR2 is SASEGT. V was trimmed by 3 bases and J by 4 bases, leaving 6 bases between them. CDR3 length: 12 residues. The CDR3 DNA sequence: TGTGCCAGCAGTGACACTGGCTATGGCTACACCTTC. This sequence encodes CASSDTGYGYTF.

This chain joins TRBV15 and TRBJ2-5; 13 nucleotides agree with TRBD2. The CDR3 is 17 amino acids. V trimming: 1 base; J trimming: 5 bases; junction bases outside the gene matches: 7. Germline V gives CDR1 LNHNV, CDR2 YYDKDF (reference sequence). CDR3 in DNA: TGTGCCACCAGCAGAGGTACTAGCGGGGGGGCTGGCGAGACCCAGTACTTC. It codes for CATSRGTSGGAGETQYF.

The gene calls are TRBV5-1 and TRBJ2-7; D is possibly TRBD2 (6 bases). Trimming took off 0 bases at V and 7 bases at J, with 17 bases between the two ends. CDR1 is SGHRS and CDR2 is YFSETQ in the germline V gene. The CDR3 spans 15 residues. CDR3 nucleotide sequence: TGCGCCAGCAGCTTGGGTGGGGCAGGGCGGGAAGAGCAGTACTTC. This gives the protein CASSLGGAGREEQYF.

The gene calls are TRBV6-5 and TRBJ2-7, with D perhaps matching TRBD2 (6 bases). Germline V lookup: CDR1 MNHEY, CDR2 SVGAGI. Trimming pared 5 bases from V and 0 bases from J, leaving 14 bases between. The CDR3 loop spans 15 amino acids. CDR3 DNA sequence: TGTGCCAGCAGTACCTGCGCCGGGAGCTCCTACGAGCAGTACTTC. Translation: CASSTCAGSSYEQYF.

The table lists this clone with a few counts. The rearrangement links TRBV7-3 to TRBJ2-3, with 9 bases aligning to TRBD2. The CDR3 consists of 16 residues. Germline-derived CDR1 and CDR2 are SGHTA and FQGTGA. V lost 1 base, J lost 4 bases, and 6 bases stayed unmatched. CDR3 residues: CASSLIASGASDTQYF. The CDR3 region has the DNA TGTGCCAGCAGCTTAATAGCTAGCGGGGCTTCAGATACGCAGTATTTT.

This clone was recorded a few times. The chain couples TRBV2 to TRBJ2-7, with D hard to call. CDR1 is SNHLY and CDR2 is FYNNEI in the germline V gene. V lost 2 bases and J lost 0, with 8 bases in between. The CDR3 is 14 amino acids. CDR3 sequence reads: CASSEKHTSYEQYF. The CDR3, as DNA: TGTGCCAGCAGTGAAAAGCATACCTCCTACGAGCAGTACTTC.

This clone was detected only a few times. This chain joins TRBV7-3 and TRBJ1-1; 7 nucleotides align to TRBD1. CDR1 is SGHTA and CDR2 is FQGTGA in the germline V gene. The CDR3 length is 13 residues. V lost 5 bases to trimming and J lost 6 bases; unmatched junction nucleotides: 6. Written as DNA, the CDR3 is TGTGCCAGCAGCCCTCAGGGGGGCGCTGAAGCTTTCTTT. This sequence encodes CASSPQGGAEAFF.

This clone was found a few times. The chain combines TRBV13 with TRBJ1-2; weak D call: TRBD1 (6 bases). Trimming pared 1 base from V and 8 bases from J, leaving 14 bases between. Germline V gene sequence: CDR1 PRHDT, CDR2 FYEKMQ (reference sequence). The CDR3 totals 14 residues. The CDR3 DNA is TGTGCCAGCAGCTTAGCGGCAGGGGTAGGCGGCTACACCTTC. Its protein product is CASSLAAGVGGYTF.

The CDR3 protein is CASSSTVQGPSTNEKLFF. The CDR3 DNA reads TGTGCCAGCAGCTCGACCGTACAGGGGCCCTCAACTAATGAAAAACTGTTTTTT. The chain combines TRBV5-5 with TRBJ1-4, with 7 bases matching TRBD1. The CDR3 has 18 residues. Germline lookup yields CDR1 SGHKS and CDR2 YYEKEE (reference sequence). Unmatched junction bases numbered 11, after V lost 3 bases and J lost 0 bases.